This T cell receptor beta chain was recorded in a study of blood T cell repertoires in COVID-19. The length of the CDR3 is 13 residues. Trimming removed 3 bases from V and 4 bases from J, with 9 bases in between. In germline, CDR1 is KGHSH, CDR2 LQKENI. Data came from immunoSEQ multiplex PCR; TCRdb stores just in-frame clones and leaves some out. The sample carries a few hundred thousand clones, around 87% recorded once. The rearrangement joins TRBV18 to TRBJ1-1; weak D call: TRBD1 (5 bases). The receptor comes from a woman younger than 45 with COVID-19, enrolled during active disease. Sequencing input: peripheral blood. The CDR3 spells CASSPGPITEAFF. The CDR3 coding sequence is TGTGCCAGCTCACCGGGGCCGATCACTGAAGCTTTCTTT.